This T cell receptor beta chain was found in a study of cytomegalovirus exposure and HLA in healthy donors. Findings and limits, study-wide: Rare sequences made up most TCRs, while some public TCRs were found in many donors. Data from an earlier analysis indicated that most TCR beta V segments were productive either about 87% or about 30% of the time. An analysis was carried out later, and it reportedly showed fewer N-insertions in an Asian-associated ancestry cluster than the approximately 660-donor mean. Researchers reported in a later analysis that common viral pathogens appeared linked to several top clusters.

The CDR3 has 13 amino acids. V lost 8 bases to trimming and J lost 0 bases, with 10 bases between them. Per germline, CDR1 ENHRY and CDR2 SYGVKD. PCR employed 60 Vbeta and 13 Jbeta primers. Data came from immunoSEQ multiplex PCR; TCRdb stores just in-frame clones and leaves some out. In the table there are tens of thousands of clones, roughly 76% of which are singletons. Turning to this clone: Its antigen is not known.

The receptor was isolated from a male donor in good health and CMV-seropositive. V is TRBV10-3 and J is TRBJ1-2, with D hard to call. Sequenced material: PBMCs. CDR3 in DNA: TGTGCCATCGTCCAGGATCCTAACTATGGCTACACCTTC. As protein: CAIVQDPNYGYTF.